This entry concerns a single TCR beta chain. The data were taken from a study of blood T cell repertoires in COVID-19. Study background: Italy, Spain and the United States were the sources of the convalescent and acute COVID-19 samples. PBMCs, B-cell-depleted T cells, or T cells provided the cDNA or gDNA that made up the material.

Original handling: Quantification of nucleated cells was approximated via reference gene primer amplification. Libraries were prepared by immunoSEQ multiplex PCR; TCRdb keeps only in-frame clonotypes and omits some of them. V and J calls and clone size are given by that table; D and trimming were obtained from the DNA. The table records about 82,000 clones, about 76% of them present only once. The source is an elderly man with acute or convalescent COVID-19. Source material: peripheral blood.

In DNA, the CDR3 is TGTGCCACCAAGGGACAGGGGGAAGAGACCCAGTACTTC. The encoded protein is CATKGQGEETQYF. The chain uses TRBV6-5 and TRBJ2-5; TRBD1 aligns across 11 bases. Germline values: CDR1 MNHEY, CDR2 SVGAGI. This CDR3 has 13 amino acids. J lost 3 bases, V lost 10 bases, and 4 bases had no gene match.